This T cell receptor beta chain was documented in a study of cytotoxic CD8 clonotypes in ibrutinib-treated CLL. Sequenced by immunoSEQ multiplex PCR; TCRdb stores in-frame clones only, minus some. The sample holds around 200,000 clones, 60% to 80% seen once. The V and J ends lost 7 bases and 0 bases respectively, with 11 bases between them. CDR3 length equals 14 residues. Germline V lookup: CDR1 SGHRS, CDR2 YFSETQ. A remark on this clone: The antigen is unknown.

General observations from the study: The clonality went up when patients responded to ibrutinib and dropped back toward baseline at progression. Public clonotypes were seen rarely and were contracted or stable on treatment.

The specimen comprised PBMCs, sampled after 12 months of ibrutinib treatment. V is TRBV5-1 and J is TRBJ2-1, with D tentatively TRBD1 (5 bases). The clonotype comes from a human donor with chronic lymphocytic leukemia. Here the CDR3 DNA reads TGCGCCAGCTCCAGGGCGAGCTCCTACAATGAGCAGTTCTTC. It specifies CASSRASSYNEQFF.